A selection of T cell receptor beta chains follows, all from one sample in a study of blood T cell repertoires in COVID-19. TCRdb keeps only in-frame clones here, not all; method: immunoSEQ multiplex PCR. The repertoire holds 70,000 to 90,000 clones, about 87% seen once, with 8% in the top ten. Sequenced: peripheral blood. Receptor source: a man older than 75 with active or convalescent COVID-19. CDR3s include the opening cysteine and the closing phenylalanine or tryptophan. A D gene is named only where the DNA matches it firmly. Part of the rows lack a size; the others show once, few, many or a class for expanded clones.

J gene: TRBJ1-1
V gene: TRBV6-1
clone size: NA
D gene: NA
CDR3 DNA: TGTGCCAGCAGTGAAGGGCCAGGTTATAGGTCTGAAGCTTTCTTT
CDR3 protein: CASSEGPGYRSEAFF

J gene: TRBJ2-2
V gene: TRBV7-6
clone size: NA
D gene: TRBD2
CDR3 DNA: TGTGCCAGCAGCCCTAGGACTAGCGGGAACACCGGGGAGCTGTTTTTT
CDR3 protein: CASSPRTSGNTGELFF

J gene: TRBJ1-1
V gene: TRBV24-1
clone size: once
D gene: TRBD1
CDR3 DNA: TGTGCCACCAGTGCCTCAGGGGGTTCTGCCACTGAAGCTTTCTTT
CDR3 protein: CATSASGGSATEAFF

J gene: TRBJ1-5
V gene: TRBV19
clone size: NA
D gene: NA
CDR3 DNA: TGTGCCAGTAGTATAGTGGACAGCGGCAATCAGCCCCAGCATTTT
CDR3 protein: CASSIVDSGNQPQHF

J gene: TRBJ2-3
V gene: TRBV28
clone size: NA
D gene: TRBD2
CDR3 DNA: TGTGCCAGCAGTCTAGGACTAGCGGGGGAAACAGATACGCAGTATTTT
CDR3 protein: CASSLGLAGETDTQYF

J gene: TRBJ1-4
V gene: TRBV7-2
clone size: NA
D gene: NA
CDR3 DNA: TGTGCCAGCAGCTTAGTAGGGGGGGCAAGGGTTAATGAAAAACTGTTTTTT
CDR3 protein: CASSLVGGARVNEKLFF

J gene: TRBJ2-1
V gene: TRBV6-5
clone size: NA
D gene: NA
CDR3 DNA: TGTGCCAGCACGGGACTTGACTACAATGAGCAGTTCTTC
CDR3 protein: CASTGLDYNEQFF

J gene: TRBJ1-1
V gene: TRBV10-2
clone size: NA
D gene: NA
CDR3 DNA: TGCGCCAGCAGTGAGTTCAGGGATCCATCTGAAGCTTTCTTT
CDR3 protein: CASSEFRDPSEAFF

J gene: TRBJ2-5
V gene: TRBV29-1
clone size: NA
D gene: NA
CDR3 DNA: TGCAGCGTTGAAGGAAACCCGCGGGGATTCCGGGAGACCCAGTACTTC
CDR3 protein: CSVEGNPRGFRETQYF

J gene: TRBJ1-5
V gene: TRBV4-1
clone size: NA
D gene: NA
CDR3 DNA: TGCGCCAGCAGTTCCGGACTGAGCAATCAGCCCCAGCATTTT
CDR3 protein: CASSSGLSNQPQHF

J gene: TRBJ1-1
V gene: TRBV2
clone size: NA
D gene: NA
CDR3 DNA: TGTGCCAGCAACCAGGACAGAACGAACACTGAAGCTTTCTTT
CDR3 protein: CASNQDRTNTEAFF

J gene: TRBJ1-3
V gene: TRBV28
clone size: few
D gene: NA
CDR3 DNA: TGTGCCAGCAGTTTAAGAGAGCGTCGAATTGGAAACACCATATATTTT
CDR3 protein: CASSLRERRIGNTIYF

J gene: TRBJ1-6
V gene: TRBV19
clone size: once
D gene: TRBD1
CDR3 DNA: TGTGCCAGTAGTATTGGTGCAGGGGGGTACCTCCACTTT
CDR3 protein: CASSIGAGGYLHF

J gene: TRBJ1-3
V gene: TRBV7-6
clone size: NA
D gene: TRBD1
CDR3 DNA: TGTGCCAGCAGCCCAGGGGGCGAAGGAAACACCATATATTTT
CDR3 protein: CASSPGGEGNTIYF

J gene: TRBJ2-3
V gene: TRBV5-1
clone size: NA
D gene: NA
CDR3 DNA: TGCGCCAGCAGCTGGGGCCGGGAGACTTCGACGGATACGCAGTATTTT
CDR3 protein: CASSWGRETSTDTQYF

J gene: TRBJ1-1
V gene: TRBV5-1
clone size: NA
D gene: NA
CDR3 DNA: TGCGCCAGCAGTTGGGCCTTGAACACTGAAGCTTTCTTT
CDR3 protein: CASSWALNTEAFF

J gene: TRBJ2-5
V gene: TRBV15
clone size: NA
D gene: TRBD2
CDR3 DNA: TGTGCCACCAGCAGGGGTGATAGCGGGGGTCTCCAAGAGACCCAGTACTTC
CDR3 protein: CATSRGDSGGLQETQYF

J gene: TRBJ2-3
V gene: TRBV9
clone size: NA
D gene: NA
CDR3 DNA: TGTGCCAGCAGCGTCTTACAGGGACCACCACCAGATACGCAGTATTTT
CDR3 protein: CASSVLQGPPPDTQYF

J gene: TRBJ1-1
V gene: TRBV5-1
clone size: NA
D gene: NA
CDR3 DNA: TGCGCCAGCAGCTCGGGGAGTAACACTGAAGCTTTCTTT
CDR3 protein: CASSSGSNTEAFF

J gene: TRBJ1-4
V gene: TRBV5-4
clone size: NA
D gene: NA
CDR3 DNA: TGTGCCAGCAGCTTGGGCAGGACTAATGAAAAACTGTTTTTT
CDR3 protein: CASSLGRTNEKLFF

J gene: TRBJ2-3
V gene: TRBV25-1
clone size: once
D gene: TRBD2
CDR3 DNA: TGTGCCAGCAGTGAATCCCAGCGGGGGGGCTTAGATACGCAGTATTTT
CDR3 protein: CASSESQRGGLDTQYF

J gene: TRBJ2-2
V gene: TRBV5-4
clone size: NA
D gene: NA
CDR3 DNA: TGTGCCAGCAGCACGTCAGCCACAGCGAACACCGGGGAGCTGTTTTTT
CDR3 protein: CASSTSATANTGELFF

J gene: TRBJ2-2
V gene: TRBV7-9
clone size: few
D gene: TRBD2
CDR3 DNA: TGTGCCAGCAGCTTAGTCGCGGGGGTGGACACCGGGGAGCTGTTTTTT
CDR3 protein: CASSLVAGVDTGELFF

J gene: TRBJ2-1
V gene: TRBV24-1
clone size: once
D gene: TRBD1
CDR3 DNA: TGTGCCACCAGTGATCGCGGACAGGTTCGCAATGAGCAGTTCTTC
CDR3 protein: CATSDRGQVRNEQFF

J gene: TRBJ2-2
V gene: TRBV4-1
clone size: NA
D gene: NA
CDR3 DNA: TGCGCCAGCAGCCCCCCCGGGCAGGGCAGGGACACCGGGGAGCTGTTTTTT
CDR3 protein: CASSPPGQGRDTGELFF

J gene: TRBJ1-1
V gene: TRBV15
clone size: NA
D gene: NA
CDR3 DNA: TGTGCCACCAGCAGAGAACTTATGGACACTGAAGCTTTCTTT
CDR3 protein: CATSRELMDTEAFF

J gene: TRBJ1-3
V gene: TRBV5-1
clone size: NA
D gene: TRBD1
CDR3 DNA: TGCGCCAGCAGCTTACAGGGGGGATCTGGAAACACCATATATTTT
CDR3 protein: CASSLQGGSGNTIYF

J gene: TRBJ2-3
V gene: TRBV6-4
clone size: NA
D gene: TRBD1
CDR3 DNA: TGTGCCAGCAGACTACAGGGGACAAGCACAGATACGCAGTATTTT
CDR3 protein: CASRLQGTSTDTQYF

J gene: TRBJ2-1
V gene: TRBV3-1/TRBV3-2
clone size: NA
D gene: TRBD2
CDR3 DNA: TGTGCCAGCAGCCCCCCTGGGGGGGGACGTAACAATGAGCAGTTCTTC
CDR3 protein: CASSPPGGGRNNEQFF

J gene: TRBJ1-1
V gene: TRBV6-1
clone size: NA
D gene: NA
CDR3 DNA: TGTGCCAGCAGTGAGTGGCAGAGGGACACTGAAGCTTTCTTT
CDR3 protein: CASSEWQRDTEAFF

J gene: TRBJ2-3
V gene: TRBV5-5
clone size: NA
D gene: NA
CDR3 DNA: TGTGCCAGCAGCCACCGGGGGGCGGGAACCACAGATACGCAGTATTTT
CDR3 protein: CASSHRGAGTTDTQYF

J gene: TRBJ1-5
V gene: TRBV2
clone size: NA
D gene: NA
CDR3 DNA: TGTGCCAGCAGCGCTAGCTCACAGGGAGGCAATCAGCCCCAGCATTTT
CDR3 protein: CASSASSQGGNQPQHF

J gene: TRBJ2-2
V gene: TRBV4-1
clone size: few
D gene: TRBD1
CDR3 DNA: TGCGCCAGCAGCCAAGATGACAGGGAGAACACCGGGGAGCTGTTTTTT
CDR3 protein: CASSQDDRENTGELFF

J gene: TRBJ1-1
V gene: TRBV5-1
clone size: NA
D gene: TRBD1
CDR3 DNA: TGCGCCAGCAGCTTAGGGGACAGGGAAAACACTGAAGCTTTCTTT
CDR3 protein: CASSLGDRENTEAFF

J gene: TRBJ2-1
V gene: TRBV5-8
clone size: NA
D gene: TRBD1
CDR3 DNA: TGTGCCAGCAGCTTGTTCTTGGGTACAGGGGGCTTGAATGAGCAGTTCTTC
CDR3 protein: CASSLFLGTGGLNEQFF

J gene: TRBJ1-2
V gene: TRBV5-1
clone size: few
D gene: NA
CDR3 DNA: TGCGCCAGCGGCGGAACAGGGTCCACAGGTGGCTACACCTTC
CDR3 protein: CASGGTGSTGGYTF

J gene: TRBJ1-3
V gene: TRBV7-2
clone size: NA
D gene: NA
CDR3 DNA: TGTGCCAGCAGGTATACAGCCGTCTCTGGAAACACCATATATTTT
CDR3 protein: CASRYTAVSGNTIYF

J gene: TRBJ2-5
V gene: TRBV6-2/TRBV6-3
clone size: NA
D gene: TRBD2
CDR3 DNA: TGTGCCAGCAGTTACATCGCCTCTAGCGGGGGGTACCAAGAGACCCAGTACTTC
CDR3 protein: CASSYIASSGGYQETQYF

J gene: TRBJ2-4
V gene: TRBV30
clone size: NA
D gene: NA
CDR3 DNA: TGTGCCTGGACGGGAGGGGGCGGAAACATTCAGTACTTC
CDR3 protein: CAWTGGGGNIQYF

J gene: TRBJ2-5
V gene: TRBV7-2
clone size: once
D gene: NA
CDR3 DNA: TGTGCCAGCAGCTTTAGTCCTTCCCAAGAGACCCAGTACTTC
CDR3 protein: CASSFSPSQETQYF

J gene: TRBJ1-6
V gene: TRBV5-1
clone size: few
D gene: TRBD1
CDR3 DNA: TGCGCCAGCAGCCTAGGACAGGGCGACTATAATTCACCCCTCCACTTT
CDR3 protein: CASSLGQGDYNSPLHF

J gene: TRBJ2-3
V gene: TRBV10-2
clone size: NA
D gene: NA
CDR3 DNA: TGCCCCAGGGGAAGGGGGTCAGATACGCAGTATTTT
CDR3 protein: CPRGRGSDTQYF

J gene: TRBJ2-1
V gene: TRBV12-5
clone size: NA
D gene: TRBD2
CDR3 DNA: TGTGCTAGTGCCGCCGGGACTAGCAGCAACAATGAGCAGTTCTTC
CDR3 protein: CASAAGTSSNNEQFF

J gene: TRBJ1-5
V gene: TRBV19
clone size: NA
D gene: TRBD1
CDR3 DNA: TGTGCCAGTAGTATTGGACAGGGGGACCCTCGGCCCCAGCATTTT
CDR3 protein: CASSIGQGDPRPQHF

J gene: TRBJ1-1
V gene: TRBV2
clone size: NA
D gene: NA
CDR3 DNA: TGTGCCAGCAGCGATCAGTCACCCGAAGCTTTCTTT
CDR3 protein: CASSDQSPEAFF

J gene: TRBJ2-2
V gene: TRBV5-4
clone size: once
D gene: TRBD2
CDR3 DNA: TGTGCCAGCAGCTTGGGGACTAGTTTATCCGGGGAGCTGTTTTTT
CDR3 protein: CASSLGTSLSGELFF

J gene: TRBJ2-3
V gene: TRBV6-5
clone size: NA
D gene: NA
CDR3 DNA: TGTGCCAGCAGAATAACTGCGACAGATACGCAGTATTTT
CDR3 protein: CASRITATDTQYF

J gene: TRBJ2-5
V gene: TRBV24-1
clone size: NA
D gene: TRBD2
CDR3 DNA: TGTGCCACCAGTGATTTCCTAGCGGGGGGGCGGGAGACCCAGTACTTC
CDR3 protein: CATSDFLAGGRETQYF

J gene: TRBJ2-2
V gene: TRBV7-2
clone size: once
D gene: NA
CDR3 DNA: TGTGCCAGCAGCCCCCATAGGGGCCCAAGGTTCCCCGGGGAGCTGTTTTTT
CDR3 protein: CASSPHRGPRFPGELFF

J gene: TRBJ1-4
V gene: TRBV28
clone size: once
D gene: NA
CDR3 DNA: TGTGCCAGCAGCCCCACAGGGTTAACGGAAAAACTGTTTTTT
CDR3 protein: CASSPTGLTEKLFF

J gene: TRBJ2-3
V gene: TRBV24-1
clone size: NA
D gene: TRBD1
CDR3 DNA: TGTGCCACCAGCCCCTCGGGACAGAACACAGATACGCAGTATTTT
CDR3 protein: CATSPSGQNTDTQYF

J gene: TRBJ1-5
V gene: TRBV6-5
clone size: NA
D gene: NA
CDR3 DNA: TGTGCCAGCAGCCCACTCCCGGTGGGCAATCAGCCCCAGCATTTT
CDR3 protein: CASSPLPVGNQPQHF

J gene: TRBJ1-2
V gene: TRBV27
clone size: NA
D gene: TRBD1
CDR3 DNA: TGTGCCAGCAGCCACCAGCTTCGACAGGGTGGCGGCTACACCTTC
CDR3 protein: CASSHQLRQGGGYTF

J gene: TRBJ1-4
V gene: TRBV28
clone size: NA
D gene: NA
CDR3 DNA: TGTGCCAGCAGTAGGGGGACGACCAAGGGCGCTAATGAAAAACTGTTTTTT
CDR3 protein: CASSRGTTKGANEKLFF

J gene: TRBJ1-2
V gene: TRBV2
clone size: few
D gene: NA
CDR3 DNA: TGTGCCAGCGATTACCCCGGGACAAAGTTCTATGGCTACACCTTC
CDR3 protein: CASDYPGTKFYGYTF

J gene: TRBJ2-2
V gene: TRBV19
clone size: NA
D gene: TRBD2
CDR3 DNA: TGTGCCAGTAGTATAAGCGGGGGGGCCGCTGGGGAGCTGTTTTTT
CDR3 protein: CASSISGGAAGELFF

J gene: TRBJ1-2
V gene: TRBV16
clone size: NA
D gene: NA
CDR3 DNA: TGTGCCAGCAGCCAATTGCAGGGACTAGTCTATGGCTACACCTTC
CDR3 protein: CASSQLQGLVYGYTF